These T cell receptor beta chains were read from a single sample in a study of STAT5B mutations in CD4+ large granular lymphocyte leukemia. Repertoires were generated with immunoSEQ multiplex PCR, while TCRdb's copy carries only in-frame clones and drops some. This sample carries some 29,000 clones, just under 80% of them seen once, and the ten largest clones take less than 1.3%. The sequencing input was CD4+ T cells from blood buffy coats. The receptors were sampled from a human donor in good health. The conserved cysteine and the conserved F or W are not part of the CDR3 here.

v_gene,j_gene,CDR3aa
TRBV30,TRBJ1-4,AWSAYFGTNEKLF
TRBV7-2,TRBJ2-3,ASLASGGAADTQY
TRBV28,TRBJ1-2,ASSLRDRALDGYT
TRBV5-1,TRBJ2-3,ASSLEGGLRSTDTQY
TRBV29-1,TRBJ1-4,SVTFTTGGEKLF
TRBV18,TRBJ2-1,ASSPDTGHYNEQF
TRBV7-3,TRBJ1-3,ASSLDRSSGNTIY
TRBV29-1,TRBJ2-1,SVEPDRARNEQF
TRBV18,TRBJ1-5,ASSPSLGTGTNQPQH
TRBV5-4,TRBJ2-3,ASSSRTSTDTQY
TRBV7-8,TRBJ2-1,ASSSQGANNEQF
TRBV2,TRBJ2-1,ASSAGLAGAGEQF
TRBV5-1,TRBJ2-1,ASSFSGSSYNEQF
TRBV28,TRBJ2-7,ASSPPPGLESEQY
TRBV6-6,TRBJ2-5,ASAQQQETQY
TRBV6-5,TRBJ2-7,ASSTRGQGTYEQY
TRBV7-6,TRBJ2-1,ASSLGQRPNEQF
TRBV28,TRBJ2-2,ASGWDRETGELF
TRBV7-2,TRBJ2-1,ASSPQGEASYNEQF
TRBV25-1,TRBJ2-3,ASSSRGERGPSTDTQY
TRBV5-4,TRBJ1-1,ASSLEGRGMNTEAF
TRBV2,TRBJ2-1,ASKGGSSYNEQF
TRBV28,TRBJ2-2,ASSLEESNTGELF
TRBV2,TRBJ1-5,ASSEIGGDQPQH
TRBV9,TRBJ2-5,ASSVGSSGKATQY
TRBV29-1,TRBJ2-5,SVTIGGARQETQY
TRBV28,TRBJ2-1,ASSSGTGGFREQF
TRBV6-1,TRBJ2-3,ASSLDRGTDTQY